This T cell receptor beta chain was retrieved from a study of cytomegalovirus exposure and HLA in healthy donors (dated by TCRdb to the late 2010s). Notes on the research overall: An earlier analysis of approximately 640 of the donors reported approximately 290 Gb of sequence data and 117 million unique TCR beta sequences from some 180 million T cells. Typing coverage varied by locus: 629-630 donors for A, B, C, DRB1 and DQB1; under 550 for DQA1; more than 600 for DPA1; under 490 for DPB1. About 280 gigabases of sequencing data and around 88 million unique TCR sequences made up an early release that covered about 640 HLA-typed donors. The genetic ancestry cluster associated with self-reported Caucasian donors included about four fifths of the 350 to 500 genotyped donors. In the later analysis, no new phenotypic data were used to find candidate immune exposures; instead, reliance was placed on TCR beta sequences and their occurrence across donors. A separate validation cohort of roughly 130 different subjects was used in addition to the approximately 700-subject first cohort. Among over 350 genotyped donors of the cohort, an average of roughly 240,000 unique TCR beta nucleotide sequences were sequenced per donor, around 20% of them non-productive. Four or five DR-DQ haplotypes were handled as single units for association and clustering because linkage in the cohort was strong. HLA typing covered class I and class II loci at four-digit resolution. The study aimed to test whether cataloging public T cell receptors could reveal signatures of past pathogen exposure. To predict cytomegalovirus infection status, the study brought together high-throughput TCR immunosequencing, statistical association of individual TCRs with disease status, and machine learning. Alongside the repertoire data, information on donor age, sex, ethnicity and CMV serostatus was compiled. The study profiled the T cell repertoires of under 850 subjects by immunosequencing and related them to cytomegalovirus serostatus. Genome-wide SNP genotypes for about three fifths of the roughly 670 donors were used in a later genetic analysis, which treated that subset as a discovery cohort. Every repertoire in the discovery cohort had been generated on one and the same sequencing platform. An earlier analysis of 587 of the donors applied high-throughput TCR beta sequencing to assess whether each TCR beta V gene segment acted as functional or pseudogenic. A later analysis re-analyzed previously published TCR beta repertoires from about 600 donors and added high-resolution HLA genotyping to study TCR occurrence patterns.

As to this clone: The antigen it recognizes is unknown. No clone much larger than this one lies a single base away; base qualities are absent.

General findings and caveats noted by the study authors: In a later analysis, HLA-associated TCR beta chains showed more clonal expansion and lower generation probabilities than non-associated chains that were equally common. The only immune exposure information available for the cohort was CMV serostatus. The authors suggested that the approach could potentially be extended to other disease states and immunological phenotypes. According to a later analysis, TCR association rates differed among HLA loci, with DRB1 alleles showing the most associated TCRs and HLA-C alleles showing the fewest. A further reported finding was that TCR beta sequences accurately predicted the HLA-A and HLA-B alleles for most subjects in the first cohort. When HLA alleles, especially DR and DQ, strongly co-occurred, attributing TCR associations to individual alleles was difficult. Specific HLA alleles were associated with 16,951 TCR beta sequences at a false discovery rate of 0.05 in a later analysis. According to a later analysis, parvovirus B19, influenza, CMV and Epstein-Barr virus appeared linked to several top co-occurrence clusters. The classifier was reported to diagnose cytomegalovirus status with high specificity and sensitivity in both the original and validation cohorts. Most TCR sequences were seen in very few donors, while some public TCRs were found in many individuals. Because counts were too low, roughly 18 rarely observed V segments, including chromosome 9 orphons, were left out of the earlier analysis of a few hundred of the donors. According to a later analysis, most CMV-associated TCR beta chains appeared to be HLA-restricted, and the HLA associations seemed to be driven largely by CMV exposure. In vitro tests confirmed that a few of the cytomegalovirus-associated TCR beta chains recognize cytomegalovirus antigens. Correlated functional status among segregating V segments might reflect linkage disequilibrium, but an unknown experimental factor could not be ruled out. The study gave a list of more than 150 TCR beta chains associated with cytomegalovirus. A group of highly shared sequence variants was considered likely to be a technical artifact of the sequencing pipeline. V-gene and J-gene trimming of TCR beta chains was associated with a missense DCLRE1C variant in a later genetic analysis, and the association was replicated in an independent cohort. Sequencing depth was assumed to be roughly uniform across donors in the presence/absence analyses, though that assumption may not hold. Some IMGT-functional V segments, including TRBV6-2 and TRBV6-3, could not be told apart with the 87-base-pair reads, so those segments were excluded. According to a later genetic analysis, donors in an Asian-associated ancestry cluster had fewer N-insertions in productive TCRs than the roughly 670-donor mean. In this cohort, only TCR beta chains were sequenced, and detectable features were limited by the absence of alpha or paired-chain data. HLA typing was unavailable for some donors at each locus, so association tests used only the typed subset. In an earlier analysis of 587 of the donors, most TCR beta V segments were observed in productive rearrangements about 87% or about 30% of the time, broadly matching IMGT annotations.

For CDR1 and CDR2, the germline V gene lists MDHEN and SYDVKM. V lost 3 bases and J lost 12 bases; the stretch between them is 11 bases long. The CDR3 goes from the cysteine to the phenylalanine over 12 residues. The read is trimmed to its CDR3 DNA, 36 bases read in frame from base 1. The cohort comprised some 730 healthy bone marrow donors. At the time of sampling, every cohort member was nominally healthy, though immune exposures that went unrecorded were likely present. The donor was CMV seropositive and belonged to the group of 250 to 300 seropositive cohort members. Each donor provided a peripheral blood sample, and peripheral blood mononuclear cells were used for TCR beta sequencing. Genomic DNA was extracted from the blood cell samples with the Qiagen DNeasy Blood Extraction Kit. Library preparation employed the immunoSEQ multiplex PCR assay. For the multiplex PCR, a mixture combining 60 forward primers for TCR Vbeta segments and 13 reverse primers for TCR Jbeta segments was used. The CDR3 region of rearranged TCR beta genes was amplified from genomic DNA with a multiplex PCR assay. The amplified TCR beta libraries were sequenced on the Illumina HiSeq System as 87-base-pair reads. In the source study's methods: A later analysis tallied some 79 million unique TCR beta chains across the roughly 610 repertoires, and some 12 million of those chains were shared by two or more donors. To remove PCR and sequencing errors, raw reads were error-corrected and collapsed into unique sequences using a nearest-neighbor algorithm that merged closely related sequences. V, D and J gene segments were assigned by aligning CDR3 sequences to IMGT reference sequences. For a sequence to be retained, a match of at least six nucleotides to both a V gene segment and a J gene segment was required. Rearrangements were classified as productive when the CDR3 lacked stop codons and remained in frame with V and J, and all other rearrangements were classified as non-productive. Following IMGT convention, CDR3 was defined as the stretch from the second conserved V-encoded cysteine up to the conserved J-encoded phenylalanine. The earlier analysis of 500 to 600 of the donors excluded sequences that lacked an unambiguous match to a single V gene segment. An earlier analysis of several hundred of the donors classified V segments as functional when productive rearrangements were above 56.7% and as segregating when the standard deviation between donors was above 5%. To diagnose cytomegalovirus status from the catalog of TCR beta chain sequences, a statistical classification framework was built. A later analysis assigned V and J genes by comparing TCR nucleotide sequences with IMGT/GENE-DB human TR gene sequences. A later analysis assigned CDR3 sequences and most-parsimonious VDJ recombination scenarios with the TCRdist pipeline. In a later analysis, every TCR beta chain was defined by the combination of its CDR3 amino acid sequence and its V-gene family, and reads without a unique V-gene family were dropped. To address suspected cross-contamination and a sequencing artifact, a later analysis removed under 600 highly shared, low-generation-probability nucleotide sequences. For each public chain, a later analysis derived a clonal expansion index from normalized ranks of inferred template counts within each repertoire. In a later analysis, generation probabilities were computed using a VDJ recombination model fitted to out-of-frame rearrangements, and the results were checked against IGoR. In a later analysis, TCR-TCR, TCR-HLA and TCR-CMV co-occurrence was scored with hypergeometric tests, and a repertoire-size bias correction was applied to TCR pairs. A later analysis estimated false discovery rates by permuting HLA or CMV assignments 20 times. In a later analysis, co-occurring TCRs were grouped using DBSCAN, and TCRdist sequence similarity was added for clustering within HLA-allele-positive subsets. Co-occurrence clustering excluded repertoires with fewer than 30,000 or more than 120,000 public chains, plus five with anomalous nucleotide sharing. What TCRdb holds here is the immuneACCESS table cut down to in-frame rearrangements. Part of the clones is not present; checked against another copy, under half of the missing clones reflect an unresolved V gene, and the others are unexplained. D and trimming were read from the DNA, whereas the V and J calls and clone size are those reported in that table. The sample data list tens of thousands of clones, and approximately 74% of these were observed just once. Of the sample, about 20% is held by the ten largest clones.

Sequenced input: PBMCs. This TCR derives from a woman aged 25 to 39 in good health and CMV-seropositive. The chain is encoded by TRBV28 joined to TRBJ1-4, with no reliable assignment of the D segment. The CDR3 in this case is CASSFIGRELFF. The nucleotides are TGTGCCAGCAGTTTTATTGGTCGGGAACTGTTTTTT.